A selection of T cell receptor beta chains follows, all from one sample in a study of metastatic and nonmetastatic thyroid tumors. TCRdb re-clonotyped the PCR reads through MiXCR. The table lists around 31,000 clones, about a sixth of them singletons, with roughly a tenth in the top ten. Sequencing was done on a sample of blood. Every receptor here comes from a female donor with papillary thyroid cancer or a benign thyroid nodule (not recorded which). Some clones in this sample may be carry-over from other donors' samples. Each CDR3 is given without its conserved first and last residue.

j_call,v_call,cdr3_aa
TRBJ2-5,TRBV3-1,ASSIPGTHHKETQY
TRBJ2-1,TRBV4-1,ASSQDRWRRGRNEQF
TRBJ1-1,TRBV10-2,ASRSGAGGTEAF
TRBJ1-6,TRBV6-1,ASSGASGKGSSPLH
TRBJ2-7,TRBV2,ASRGGPGTTTCEQY
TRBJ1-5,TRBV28,ASVSSSNQPQH
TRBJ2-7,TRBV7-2,ASSLTTGDEQY
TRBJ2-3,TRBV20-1,SAITSTDTQY
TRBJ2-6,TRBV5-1,ASSLEVRLGMGANVLT
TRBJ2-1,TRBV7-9,ASRRDSGGNEQL
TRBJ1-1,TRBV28,ASSLPLSGYNTEAF
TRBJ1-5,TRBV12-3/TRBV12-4,ASSSVGQASNQPQH
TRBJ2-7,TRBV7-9,ASSLTGLYEQY
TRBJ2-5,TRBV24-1,ATGSTSGRARGQETQY
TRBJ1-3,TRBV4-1,ASSQDENTIY
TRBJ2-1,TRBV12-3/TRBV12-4,ASSFGRTWFYNEQF
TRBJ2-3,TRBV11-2,ASSSRWASLGTDTQY
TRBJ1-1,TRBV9,ASSPSLSNTEAF
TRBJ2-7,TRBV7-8,ASSLEWGPVHSYEQY
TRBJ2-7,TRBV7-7,ASSLGAGYEQY
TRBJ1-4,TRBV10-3,AISERAGFDNEKLF
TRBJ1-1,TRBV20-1,SAGTRTGGLTEAF
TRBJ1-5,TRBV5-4,ASSFRVHQPQH
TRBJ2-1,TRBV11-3,ASSLTDEQF
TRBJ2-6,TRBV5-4,ASSSTGRLSSGANVLT
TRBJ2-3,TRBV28,ASSFREGGTDTQY
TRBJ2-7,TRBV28,ASRPGQMNEHY
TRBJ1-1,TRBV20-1,SVPGQGATEAF
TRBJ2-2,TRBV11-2,ASSLRGGLAGANTGELF
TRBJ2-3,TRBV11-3,ASSPDGLDTQY
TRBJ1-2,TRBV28,ASSLSGTGDGYT
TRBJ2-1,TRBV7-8,ASSLGGLYYNEQL